The clone carrying this T cell receptor (beta chain) was seen a single time. A far more abundant clone sits one base away, making this likely a read error. The germline gives CDR1 GTSNPN, CDR2 SVGIG (reference sequence). The CDR3 spans 13 residues. With 1 base removed from V and 7 bases from J, the gap between germline ends came to 10 bases. TCRdb keeps only in-frame clones here, not all; method: immunoSEQ multiplex PCR. The sample lists about half a million clones, 81% occurring once. The data belong to a study of shared clonotypes between healthy human individuals. V and J are TRBV30 and TRBJ2-2; D is undetermined. The source of this sequence is a woman aged 40 to 49 in good health. Some clones in this sample may be carry-over from other donors' samples. The sequenced sample consisted of PBMCs. The DNA of the CDR3 is TGTGCCTGGAGTGACTGGCGTGTCGGGGAGCTGTTTTTT. Encoded protein: CAWSDWRVGELFF.